Below, one T cell receptor beta chain is given with its context. What it recognizes is unknown. For repertoire sequencing, the TCR beta CDR3 regions were amplified from RNA transcripts. Amplification began with first-round RT-PCR using HTBI primers, then second-round multiplex PCR was performed. TCRdb independently ran MiXCR on the multiplex PCR reads; one entry per CDR3 protein. The table includes about 480,000 distinct CDR3 sequences, under 15% detected once. Each diagnosis was determined on the basis of clinical symptoms, serum thyroxine, TRAb, thyroid ultrasound and orbital computed tomography. This entry is derived from a study of Graves' ophthalmopathy and Graves' hyperthyroidism. Across the whole study: Investigators collected peripheral blood at initial diagnosis, before any treatment was given.

Germline CDR1 reads LNHDA; CDR2 reads SQIVND (reference sequence). The CDR3 extends over 14 amino acids. V was cut by 5 bases and J by 3 bases, with 14 bases left in between. Findings and limits, study-wide: Blood was where most expanded thyroid clonotypes above 0.001 frequency also turned up.

This chain connects TRBV19 to TRBJ2-7; D perhaps matches TRBD1 (5 bases). The sequencing sample was made of blood. The sequence was obtained from a woman in her thirties with Graves' ophthalmopathy. DNA for the CDR3: TGTGCCAGTAGTGACCATGACAGAGGCTACGAGCAGTACTTC. It encodes CASSDHDRGYEQYF.